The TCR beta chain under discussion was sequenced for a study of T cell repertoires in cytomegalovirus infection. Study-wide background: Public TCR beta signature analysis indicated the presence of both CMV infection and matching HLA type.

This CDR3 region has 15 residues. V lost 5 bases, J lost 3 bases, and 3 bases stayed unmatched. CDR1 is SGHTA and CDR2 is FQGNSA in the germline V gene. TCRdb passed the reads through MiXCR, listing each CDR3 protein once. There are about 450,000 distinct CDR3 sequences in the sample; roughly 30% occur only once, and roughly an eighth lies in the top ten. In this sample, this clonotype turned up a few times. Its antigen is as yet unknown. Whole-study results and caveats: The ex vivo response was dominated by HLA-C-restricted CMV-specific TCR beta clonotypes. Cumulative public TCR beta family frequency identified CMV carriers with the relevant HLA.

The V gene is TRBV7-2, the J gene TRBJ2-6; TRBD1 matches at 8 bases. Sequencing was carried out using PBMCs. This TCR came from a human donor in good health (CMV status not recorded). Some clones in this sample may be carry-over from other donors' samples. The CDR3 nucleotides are TGTGCCAGCAGCAGAGACAGGGGTGGGGCCAACGTCCTGACTTTC. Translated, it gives CASSRDRGGANVLTF.